The entry below describes one T cell receptor beta chain. Germline loops: CDR1 SQVTM, CDR2 ANQGSEA. V dropped 6 bases and J dropped 3 bases, with 15 bases sitting between them. The CDR3 totals 14 residues. The assay was immunoSEQ multiplex PCR, and TCRdb's table has in-frame clones only and misses some. The sample has 370,000 or so clones, around 87% seen once. The data are from a study of blood T cell repertoires in COVID-19. Turning to the study itself: Some COVID-19 samples were acute and others convalescent; all came from the United States, Italy and Spain.

Sequenced input: PBMCs or T cells enriched from blood (not recorded which). The sequence derives from a young man who had recovered from COVID-19. The genes are TRBV29-1 and TRBJ1-3; TRBD1 is a possible D gene (5 bases). CDR3 DNA sequence: TGCAGCGTCTGGACAAGGGGTGATGGAAACACCATATATTTT. Its translation is CSVWTRGDGNTIYF.